This entry lists 30 T cell receptor beta chains sequenced from one sample in a study of control samples from healthy donors and cancer patients. Sequencing was performed with immunoSEQ multiplex PCR; in TCRdb, only in-frame clones are kept and a portion is missing. The repertoire holds about 54,000 clones, around 97% seen once, with around 2% in the top ten. The sequencing sample was made of blood. These receptors originate from a young woman in good health.

Comment on this clone: One end of the junction is discordant with germline, which a read error may explain. Other DNA sequences in this sample translate to the same CDR3. V usage is TRBV6-4 and J usage is TRBJ1-6; D ambiguous. The V gene's germline CDR1 is MRHNA and CDR2 SNTAGT. This CDR3 is 14 amino acids long. The CDR3: CASSTRSYNSPLHF. The CDR3 DNA sequence: TGTGCTAGCAGCACCAGGTCCTATAATTCACCCCTCCACTTT.

The chain joins TRBV19 to TRBJ1-5; TRBD1 matches at 8 bases. This CDR3 is built from 16 residues. V shed 7 bases and J 0 bases; nucleotides not matched to a gene: 8. Germline lookup yields CDR1 LNHDA and CDR2 SQIVND (reference sequence). The CDR3 protein is CASNTGTGLSNQPQHF. The DNA of the CDR3 is TGTGCCAGTAATACCGGGACAGGACTTAGCAATCAGCCCCAGCATTTT.

J is TRBJ1-2 and V is TRBV28, with a tentative D call TRBD1 (6 bases). The ends were cut back, 6 bases at V and 4 bases at J, with 18 bases in the middle. This CDR3 contains 15 residues. CDR1 MDHEN and CDR2 SYDVKM come from the germline V gene. The CDR3 DNA reads TGTGCCAGCAGCCACGTTCCAGGGGACCGCTATGGCTACACCTTC. Translating gives CASSHVPGDRYGYTF.

V gene TRBV7-9 combines with J gene TRBJ1-1, with D hard to call. With 0 bases removed from V and 7 bases from J, the gap between germline ends came to 15 bases. Per the germline V gene, CDR1 is SEHNR and CDR2 is FQNEAQ (reference sequence). The CDR3 length is 15 residues. This chain's CDR3 is CASSLAGGATVEAFF. The CDR3 DNA reads TGTGCCAGCAGCTTAGCGGGAGGTGCCACAGTTGAAGCTTTCTTT.

The rearrangement joins TRBV5-4 to TRBJ2-3; TRBD2 might be the D (6 bases). Trimming removed 4 bases from V and 1 base from J, with 13 bases in between. The CDR3 has 15 residues. Germline CDR1 reads SGHNT; CDR2 reads YYREEE (reference sequence). The CDR3 coding sequence is TGTGCCAGCAGCCCTGGAAAGCGGGGCACAGATACGCAGTATTTT. Its protein product is CASSPGKRGTDTQYF.

This clone was recorded once. The CDR3 sequence: CASSFMGTEAFF. The DNA of the CDR3 is TGTGCCAGCAGTTTTATGGGCACTGAAGCTTTCTTT. This chain joins TRBV28 and TRBJ1-1; D remains ambiguous. V lost 3 bases and J lost 4, with 6 bases in between. The CDR3 is 12 amino acids. Germline CDR1 reads MDHEN; CDR2 reads SYDVKM.

This clone was observed a single time. The chain recombines TRBV27 with TRBJ1-3; D call uncertain. V shed 0 bases and J shed 1 base, with 4 bases lying between them. The CDR3 is 14 amino acids. From germline, CDR1 is MNHEY and CDR2 SMNVEV (reference sequence). CDR3 bases: TGTGCCAGCAGTTTATCGGGGTCTGGAAACACCATATATTTT. Protein sequence: CASSLSGSGNTIYF.

V usage is TRBV30 and J usage is TRBJ2-1, with 8 positions matching TRBD2. Germline trimming cut 4 bases from V and 2 bases from J; bases unmatched to any gene: 4. This CDR3 region has 14 residues. CDR1 GTSNPN and CDR2 SVGIG come from the germline V gene (reference sequence). The CDR3 nucleotides are TGTGCCTGGAACGGGAGGGGGACCTACAATGAGCAGTTCTTC. This encodes CAWNGRGTYNEQFF.

The rearrangement uses TRBV30 and TRBJ1-4, with 8 bases identical to TRBD1. This CDR3 has 14 residues. Germline V gene sequence: CDR1 GTSNPN, CDR2 SVGIG (reference sequence). Trimming took 5 bases from V and 10 from J; bases not matched to a gene: 12. CDR3 amino acids: CAWLKTGAMRKLFF. CDR3 DNA sequence: TGTGCCTGGCTAAAGACAGGGGCAATGAGAAAACTGTTTTTT. The whole variable domain, remainder taken from reference TRBV30 and TRBJ1-4, is SQTIHQWPATLVQPVGSPLSLECTVEGTSNPNLYWYRQAAGRGLQLLFYSVGIGQISSEVPQNLSASRPQDRQFILSSKKLLLSDSGFYLCAWLKTGAMRKLFFGSGTQLSVL.

This chain connects TRBV3-1 (or the pseudogene TRBV3-2) to TRBJ1-6; 9 bases fit TRBD1. J lost 8 bases, V lost 5 bases, and 4 bases had no gene match. CDR3 length equals 14 residues. Germline CDR1 and CDR2: LGHDT and YNNKEL (reference sequence). The CDR3 here is CASSDRGIDSPLHF. In DNA form, the CDR3 reads TGTGCCAGCAGCGACAGGGGGATAGATTCACCCCTCCACTTT.

The chain's CDR3 is CASSLATGDRWGNSPLHF. The CDR3 DNA follows: TGTGCCAGCAGCTTGGCCACGGGGGACAGGTGGGGGAATTCACCCCTCCACTTT. The rearrangement links TRBV5-4 to TRBJ1-6; 8 bases agree with TRBD1. V gave up 0 bases and J gave up 7 bases; unmatched junction bases: 12. Germline values: CDR1 SGHNT, CDR2 YYREEE (reference sequence). CDR3 length: 18 residues.

This clone appeared a single time. V and J are TRBV29-1 and TRBJ2-1; TRBD2 aligns across 10 bases. The CDR3 consists of 15 residues. Germline V gene data show CDR1 as SQVTM and CDR2 as ANQGSEA. With 5 bases clipped from V and 1 base from J, the junction kept 5 bases outside the gene matches. The CDR3 DNA sequence: TGCAGCGTTCAACTAGCGGGACTATCCTACAATGAGCAGTTCTTC. This translates into CSVQLAGLSYNEQFF.

This chain connects TRBV25-1 to TRBJ1-5; a weak D match, TRBD1 (5 bases). V was clipped by 8 bases and J by 3 bases, with 11 bases between them. The CDR3 extends over 13 amino acids. Germline CDR1 reads MGHDK; CDR2 reads SYGVNS. The CDR3 DNA reads as TGTGCCAGCGGGCAGGGCGACAATCAGCCCCAGCATTTT. Translation: CASGQGDNQPQHF.

The chain couples TRBV15 to TRBJ2-3, with 8 bases matching TRBD2. The CDR3 loop spans 17 amino acids. The J segment lost 2 bases and the V segment lost 0 bases, leaving 7 bases of the junction unmatched. Germline-derived CDR1 and CDR2 are LNHNV and YYDKDF (reference sequence). CDR3 DNA sequence: TGTGCCACCAGCAGAGATTTTATCGGGGGGGCCACAGATACGCAGTATTTT. Protein product: CATSRDFIGGATDTQYF.

The chain recombines TRBV27 with TRBJ2-5; D may be TRBD1 (6 bases). In germline, CDR1 is MNHEY, CDR2 SMNVEV (reference sequence). CDR3 length equals 15 residues. The germline V and J ends were trimmed by 5 bases and 0 bases, with 13 bases remaining between them. The CDR3 DNA sequence: TGTGCCAGCAGTCGCCGGACAGCGTACCAAGAGACCCAGTACTTC. This sequence encodes CASSRRTAYQETQYF.

This chain links TRBV6-2 or TRBV6-3 with TRBJ2-2, with a tentative D call TRBD1 (6 bases). V gave up 4 bases and J gave up 3 bases, with 12 bases separating them. CDR1 and CDR2 from the germline V gene are MNHEY and SVGEGT. The CDR3 has 15 residues. The DNA for the CDR3 is TGTGCCAGCAGTTCCAACAGGGCGCACACCGGGGAGCTGTTTTTT. This sequence encodes CASSSNRAHTGELFF.

With respect to this clone: A read error may produce the germline difference seen at one junction end. J is TRBJ2-2 and V is TRBV7-7; D is perhaps TRBD1 (5 bases). Per the germline V gene, CDR1 is SSHAT and CDR2 is FNYEAQ (reference sequence). CDR3 length equals 13 residues. The CDR3 sequence: CASSFSGTGELFF. The CDR3 nucleotides read TGTGCTAGCAGCTTTTCAGGGACCGGGGAGCTGTTTTTT.

Points on this clone: Sequence at one end of the junction differs from germline and may be a read error. The sample carries other DNA sequences with the same CDR3. J is TRBJ2-1 and V is TRBV28, with 9 bases fitting TRBD2. Germline V gene sequence: CDR1 MDHEN, CDR2 SYDVKM. The length of the CDR3 is 12 residues. CDR3 region: CASSFDSGSPFF. CDR3 bases: TGTGCCAGTAGTTTCGATAGCGGGAGTCCGTTCTTC.

This clone appeared a single time. The chain uses TRBV6-5 and TRBJ1-2; 9 bases are shared with TRBD1. This CDR3 spans 12 amino acids. Per the germline V gene, CDR1 is MNHEY and CDR2 is SVGAGI. Losses at the gene ends were 6 bases for V and 8 bases for J; bases not matched to a gene: 4. The CDR3 sequence: CASRGTGFGYTF. CDR3 sequence (DNA): TGTGCCAGCAGGGGGACAGGGTTCGGCTACACCTTC.

This clone was picked up one time. The chain combines TRBV7-3 with TRBJ1-1; 8 bases fit TRBD1. In germline, CDR1 is SGHTA, CDR2 FQGTGA. The V gene end was trimmed by 9 bases and the J gene end by 4 bases; junction bases not matched to a gene: 13. CDR3 length: 15 residues. CDR3 sequence reads: CARRPLDRDGTEAFF. DNA of the CDR3: TGTGCCAGAAGACCGCTGGACAGGGATGGCACTGAAGCTTTCTTT.

The gene calls are TRBV28 and TRBJ1-2; TRBD1 agrees at 7 bases. J lost 6 bases, V lost 2 bases, and 3 bases had no gene match. Germline values: CDR1 MDHEN, CDR2 SYDVKM. CDR3 length equals 13 residues. The CDR3 DNA reads as TGTGCCAGCAGTTTAGGACAGGTCGATGGCTACACCTTC. This gives the protein CASSLGQVDGYTF.

The V and J genes are TRBV15 and TRBJ1-5; D perhaps matches TRBD1 (6 bases). The germline CDR1 and CDR2 sequences are LNHNV and YYDKDF (reference sequence). The CDR3 extends over 16 amino acids. Trimming left V 1 base short and J 7 bases short, with 17 bases between. Here the CDR3 DNA reads TGTGCCACCAGCAGAGCCACAGGGAAGGGGAGGCAGCCCCAGCATTTT. Translated: CATSRATGKGRQPQHF. Filled out from reference TRBV15 and TRBJ1-5, the complete variable domain reads DAMVIQNPRYQVTQFGKPVTLSCSQTLNHNVMYWYQQKSSQAPKLLFHYYDKDFNNEADTPDNFQSRRPNTSFCFLDIRSPGLGDTAMYLCATSRATGKGRQPQHFGDGTRLSIL.

Here the CDR3 DNA reads TGTGCCAGCAGCCGAGACGGCAGCCTGGACGAGCAGTACTTC. As protein: CASSRDGSLDEQYF. This chain joins TRBV7-9 and TRBJ2-7; no clear D. The CDR3 length is 14 residues. Trimming removed 5 bases at V and 5 bases at J, with 16 bases between. Per germline, CDR1 SEHNR and CDR2 FQNEAQ (reference sequence).

The gene calls are TRBV10-3 and TRBJ2-2; D is perhaps TRBD1 or TRBD2 (5 bases each). Trimming left V 8 bases short and J 2 bases short, with 18 bases between. The CDR3 is made up of 16 amino acids. The germline gives CDR1 ENHRY, CDR2 SYGVKD. The CDR3 sequence: CAIRTPGPINTGELFF. The CDR3 nucleotides read TGTGCCATCCGGACACCGGGACCGATTAACACCGGGGAGCTGTTTTTT.

This clone was found once. CDR3 sequence reads: CASSLDDGATYEQYF. The CDR3 DNA reads as TGTGCCAGCAGCTTGGACGACGGGGCAACCTACGAGCAGTACTTC. The chain uses TRBV5-4 and TRBJ2-7, with D perhaps given as TRBD1 or TRBD2 (5 bases each). Looked up from germline, CDR1 is SGHNT and CDR2 is YYREEE (reference sequence). The V gene lost 0 bases and the J gene lost 2 bases, with 12 bases spanning the gap. CDR3 length equals 15 residues.

The chain has TRBV6-2 or TRBV6-3 and TRBJ1-5; no firm D call. Trimming took off 0 bases at V and 5 bases at J, with 11 bases between the two ends. The CDR3 extends over 15 amino acids. From germline, CDR1 is MNHEY and CDR2 SVGEGT. CDR3 sequence reads: CASSYSYSRDQPQHF. The CDR3 DNA follows: TGTGCCAGCAGTTACTCGTATTCAAGGGATCAGCCCCAGCATTTT.

The rearrangement links TRBV7-9 to TRBJ2-1; 8 bases line up with TRBD1. CDR1 is SEHNR, CDR2 FQNEAQ, per germline (reference sequence). The CDR3 length is 14 residues. V dropped 0 bases and J dropped 5; count of bases not matched to a gene: 0. This chain's CDR3 is CASSLATGDNEQFF. In DNA, the CDR3 is TGTGCCAGCAGCTTAGCGACAGGGGACAATGAGCAGTTCTTC.

This chain joins TRBV2 and TRBJ1-1, with D tentatively TRBD1 (5 bases). This CDR3 is built from 14 residues. Germline loops: CDR1 SNHLY, CDR2 FYNNEI. With 6 bases removed from V and 4 bases from J, the gap between germline ends came to 15 bases. The CDR3 coding sequence is TGTGCCAGCAGCGCAAAAAGGGGTGTCACTGAAGCTTTCTTT. Translation gives CASSAKRGVTEAFF.

The chain is built from TRBV15 and TRBJ2-7; D not certain. The germline V and J ends were trimmed by 0 bases and 2 bases, with 14 bases remaining between them. Germline V gene sequence: CDR1 LNHNV, CDR2 YYDKDF (reference sequence). The CDR3 totals 16 residues. Written as DNA, the CDR3 is TGTGCCACCAGCAGAGATTCCGCCAGCGTTCCCTACGAGCAGTACTTC. This sequence encodes CATSRDSASVPYEQYF. The full variable domain, its missing parts supplied by reference TRBV15 and TRBJ2-7, is DAMVIQNPRYQVTQFGKPVTLSCSQTLNHNVMYWYQQKSSQAPKLLFHYYDKDFNNEADTPDNFQSRRPNTSFCFLDIRSPGLGDTAMYLCATSRDSASVPYEQYFGPGTRLTVT.

This chain's CDR3 is CASSLVPDTNTEAFF. The DNA for the CDR3 is TGTGCCAGCAGCTTAGTCCCCGACACCAACACTGAAGCTTTCTTT. J is TRBJ1-1 and V is TRBV11-2, with unresolved D. CDR3 length: 15 residues. V was trimmed by 1 base and J by 2 bases, leaving 11 bases between them. Germline assignment: CDR1 SGHAT and CDR2 FQNNGV.